The T cell receptor (beta chain) described here comes from a study of OX40 agonist ivuxolimab in advanced cancers. Across the study: Past anti-PD-1, anti-PD-L1 or anti-CTLA-4 therapy was accepted, and roughly 40% had received some.

Study outcomes and limitations: At doses 0.1 to 3.0 mg/kg, CD4+ and CD8+ clones expanded. Researchers did not determine the expanded peripheral T cells' antigen specificity.

The table came from immunoSEQ multiplex PCR; TCRdb's copy has only in-frame clones and leaves some out. The repertoire holds 40,000 to 50,000 clones, 70% to 90% seen once, with roughly 12% in the top ten. Details on this clone: Antigen specificity is unknown.

Germline V gene sequence: CDR1 SGDLS, CDR2 YYNGEE. Trimming removed 5 bases from V and 5 bases from J; junction bases left unmatched: 12. The CDR3 contains 16 residues. The sample here was CD4+ or CD8+ T cells sorted from blood, taken in a trial of the OX40 agonist ivuxolimab. The gene calls are TRBV9 and TRBJ1-1; 10 bases line up with TRBD1. This clonotype originated in an adult with an advanced solid tumor such as melanoma, head and neck, liver or kidney cancer. The chain's CDR3 is CASRVIGTGDGTEAFF. As DNA, the CDR3 is TGTGCCAGCAGAGTAATTGGGACAGGGGATGGGACTGAAGCTTTCTTT.